The rows below give T cell receptor beta chains drawn from one sample of a study of blood T cell repertoires in COVID-19. Sequencing was performed with immunoSEQ multiplex PCR; in TCRdb, only in-frame clones are kept and a portion is missing. Among some 190,000 clones listed, around 84% were seen once. Sequenced input: PBMCs or T cells enriched from blood (not recorded which). These receptors all stem from a man younger than 40 with acute COVID-19. CDR3s include the opening cysteine and the closing phenylalanine or tryptophan. A D gene is named only where the DNA matches it firmly. Size values are once, few and many counts, or a class for expanded clones, and some rows have none.

J	D	size	V	DNA	CDR3
TRBJ1-5	TRBD1	once	TRBV30	TGTGCCTGGAGTGTACACAGGGGCAATAGCAATCAGCCCCAGCATTTT	CAWSVHRGNSNQPQHF
TRBJ1-1	NA	NA	TRBV9	TGTGCCAGCAGCGTTCTGGAGAGGAACACTGAAGCTTTCTTT	CASSVLERNTEAFF
TRBJ2-1	NA	NA	TRBV9	TGTGCCAGCAGCACATACAATGAGCAGTTCTTC	CASSTYNEQFF
TRBJ2-5	NA	once	TRBV5-4	TGTGCCAGCGAGAAGCGCAGCGAGGGAGAGACCCAGTACTTC	CASEKRSEGETQYF
TRBJ1-2	TRBD1	NA	TRBV14	TGTGCCAGCAGCCACACCGGGACAGGGGGCGGCTACACCTTC	CASSHTGTGGGYTF
TRBJ1-2	TRBD1	NA	TRBV3-1/TRBV3-2	TGTGCCAGCAGCCACGGAACAGGGGATGGCTACACCTTC	CASSHGTGDGYTF
TRBJ1-4	NA	NA	TRBV19	TGTGCCAGTAGTATAAGCTATTCGGGAGAAAAACTGTTTTTT	CASSISYSGEKLFF
TRBJ2-5	NA	few	TRBV9	TGTGCCAGCAGCCCAAGCCGGGACTTACAAGAGACCCAGTACTTC	CASSPSRDLQETQYF
TRBJ1-2	NA	NA	TRBV6-5	TGTGCCAGCAGCCCAGGACAATCTAACTATGGCTACACCTTC	CASSPGQSNYGYTF
TRBJ2-1	TRBD2	NA	TRBV2	TGTGCCAGCTGGACTAGCGGGGTTAATGAGCAGTTCTTC	CASWTSGVNEQFF
TRBJ2-7	TRBD1	NA	TRBV29-1	TGCAGCGTGACCACAGGGGGCTCCTACGAGCAGTACTTC	CSVTTGGSYEQYF
TRBJ2-7	TRBD1	NA	TRBV5-1	TGCGCCAGCAGCCAGGACAGGCTTACCTACGAGCAGTACTTC	CASSQDRLTYEQYF
TRBJ1-5	TRBD1	NA	TRBV28	TGTGCCAGCAGCCCAGGGACAGTTCTTGGGCCCCAGCATTTT	CASSPGTVLGPQHF
TRBJ1-3	NA	NA	TRBV7-2	TGTGCCAGCAGCTCCTCCAGGGCCGGCTCTGGAAACACCATATATTTT	CASSSSRAGSGNTIYF
TRBJ1-2	TRBD1	NA	TRBV12-5	TGTGCTAGTGGTCGAATAACCGGGACAGGGCCTCCTAACTATGGCTACACCTTC	CASGRITGTGPPNYGYTF
TRBJ2-3	TRBD2	NA	TRBV5-4	TGTGCCAGCAGCTTGGAACTAGCGGGGGGTTGGACAGATACGCAGTATTTT	CASSLELAGGWTDTQYF